The present TCR beta chain was sequenced within a study of blood T cell repertoires in COVID-19. Study-level background: There were acute and convalescent COVID-19 samples, and they came from the United States, Italy and Spain.

A Seattle source enrolled patients during active infection and followed them longitudinally. Germline loops: CDR1 LNHDA, CDR2 SQIVND (reference sequence). CDR3 size: 15 residues. V lost 3 bases to trimming and J lost 4 bases, with 15 bases between them. How the authors handled the data: Reference gene primer amplification in the assay estimated nucleated cell counts. This table comes from immunoSEQ multiplex PCR, and its TCRdb copy is limited to in-frame clones, with some not included. V and J calls and clone size are copied from that table; D and trimming were computed from the DNA. The sample holds around 200,000 clones, roughly 84% seen once.

The sequenced sample was peripheral blood. The receptor's source is a woman aged 70-85 years with COVID-19, enrolled during active disease. The chain combines TRBV19 with TRBJ1-1; tentatively, D is TRBD1 (6 bases). The CDR3 spells CASSMPTGQFTEAFF. DNA of the CDR3: TGTGCCAGTAGTATGCCGACTGGACAGTTCACTGAAGCTTTCTTT.